These 5 T cell receptor beta chains came from one sample sequenced in a study of PD-1 blockade in classical Hodgkin lymphoma. TCRdb keeps only in-frame clones here, not all; method: immunoSEQ multiplex PCR. The table records approximately 21,000 clones, approximately 77% of them present only once. Time point indicated: cycle 4 day 1 (C4D1), after around six weeks of nivolumab. Every single patient, without exception, relapsed after autologous stem cell transplantation, and brentuximab vedotin exposure varied. The input for sequencing was peripheral blood mononuclear cells (PBMCs), taken before the fourth cycle of nivolumab. These receptors were collected from a human donor with classical Hodgkin lymphoma.

This chain uses TRBV7-7 with TRBJ1-1; no clear D. CDR1 is SSHAT and CDR2 is FNYEAQ in the germline V gene (reference sequence). V was pared by 5 bases and J by 0 bases, with 7 bases between. CDR3 length equals 13 residues. This CDR3 reads CASSLSLNTEAFF. The CDR3 region has the DNA TGTGCCAGCAGCCTCTCCTTGAACACTGAAGCTTTCTTT.

This chain connects TRBV2 to TRBJ1-1; possibly TRBD1 for D (6 bases). This CDR3 region has 14 residues. V lost 6 bases and J lost 7, with 18 bases in between. The germline gives CDR1 SNHLY, CDR2 FYNNEI. The CDR3 sequence: CASRGLWGHGEAFF. The CDR3 bases are TGTGCCAGCAGAGGGTTATGGGGGCATGGTGAAGCTTTCTTT.

The J gene is TRBJ2-5, the V gene TRBV23-1; D is undetermined. TRBV23-1 is given ORF status, its function remaining uncertain. The CDR3 runs to 14 residues. The V end was cut by 2 bases, the J end by 9 bases, with 16 bases between. Here the CDR3 DNA reads TGCGCCAGCAGTCAAAAATCTTGTGCCGAGGCCCAGTACTTC. Amino acids: CASSQKSCAEAQYF.

V usage is TRBV16 and J usage is TRBJ1-5; 8 positions match TRBD1. The V segment lost 5 bases and the J segment 3 bases; nucleotides outside the gene matches: 3. The germline CDR1 and CDR2 sequences are KGHSY and FQNENV. This CDR3 is 14 amino acids long. CDR3 sequence: CASSAGQDNQPQHF. Here the CDR3 DNA reads TGTGCCAGCAGCGCGGGACAGGACAATCAGCCCCAGCATTTT.

The chain joins TRBV29-1 to TRBJ2-7; 7 nucleotides match TRBD1. Trimming cost V 2 bases and J 0 bases; bases outside gene matches: 1. In germline, CDR1 is SQVTM, CDR2 ANQGSEA. This CDR3 is 13 amino acids long. CDR3 coding DNA: TGCAGCGTTGAATGGACAGGCTCCTACGAGCAGTACTTC. Translating it yields CSVEWTGSYEQYF.